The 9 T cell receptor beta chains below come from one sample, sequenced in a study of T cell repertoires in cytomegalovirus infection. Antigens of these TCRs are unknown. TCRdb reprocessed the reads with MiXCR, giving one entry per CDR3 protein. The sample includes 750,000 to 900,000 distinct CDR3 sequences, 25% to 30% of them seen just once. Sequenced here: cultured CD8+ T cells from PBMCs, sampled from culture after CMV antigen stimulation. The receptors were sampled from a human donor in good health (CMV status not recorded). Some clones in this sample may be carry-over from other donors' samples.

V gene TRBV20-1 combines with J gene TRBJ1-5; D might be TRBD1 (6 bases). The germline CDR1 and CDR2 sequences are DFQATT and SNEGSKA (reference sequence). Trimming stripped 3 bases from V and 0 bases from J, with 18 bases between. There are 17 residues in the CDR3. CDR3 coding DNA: TGCAGTGCTAGCAAGGGCCCCAGGGGCCCTAGCAATCAGCCCCAGCATTTT. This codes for CSASKGPRGPSNQPQHF.

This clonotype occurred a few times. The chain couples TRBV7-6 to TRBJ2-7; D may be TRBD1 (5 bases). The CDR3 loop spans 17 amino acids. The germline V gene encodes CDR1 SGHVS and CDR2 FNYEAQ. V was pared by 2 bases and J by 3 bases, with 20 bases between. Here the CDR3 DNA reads TGTGCCAGCAGCTTATCGTATGGAAGGGGCTCAAGCTACGAGCAGTACTTC. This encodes CASSLSYGRGSSYEQYF.

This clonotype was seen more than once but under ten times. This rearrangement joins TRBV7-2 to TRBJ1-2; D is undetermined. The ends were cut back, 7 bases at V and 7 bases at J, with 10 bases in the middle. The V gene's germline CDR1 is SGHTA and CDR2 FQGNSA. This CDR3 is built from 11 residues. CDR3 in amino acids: CASIALSGYTF. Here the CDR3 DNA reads TGTGCCAGCATCGCCCTGAGTGGCTACACCTTC. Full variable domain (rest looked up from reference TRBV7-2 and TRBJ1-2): GAGVSQSPSNKVTEKGKDVELRCDPISGHTALYWYRQSLGQGLEFLIYFQGNSAPDKSGLPSDRFSAERTGGSVSTLTIQRTQQEDSAVYLCASIALSGYTFGSGTRLTVV.

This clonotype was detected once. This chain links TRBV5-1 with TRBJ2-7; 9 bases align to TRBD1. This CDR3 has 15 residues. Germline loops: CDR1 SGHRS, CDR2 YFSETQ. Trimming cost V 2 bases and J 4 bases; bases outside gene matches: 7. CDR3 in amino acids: CASSFGRTGVYEQYF. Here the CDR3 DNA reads TGCGCCAGCAGCTTCGGTCGGACAGGGGTTTACGAGCAGTACTTC.

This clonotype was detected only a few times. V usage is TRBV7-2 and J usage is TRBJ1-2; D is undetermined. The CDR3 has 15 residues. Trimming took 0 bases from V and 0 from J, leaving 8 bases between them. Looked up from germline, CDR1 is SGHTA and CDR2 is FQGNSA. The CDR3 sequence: CASSLARAANYGYTF. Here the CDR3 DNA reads TGTGCCAGCAGCTTAGCGCGGGCAGCTAACTATGGCTACACCTTC.

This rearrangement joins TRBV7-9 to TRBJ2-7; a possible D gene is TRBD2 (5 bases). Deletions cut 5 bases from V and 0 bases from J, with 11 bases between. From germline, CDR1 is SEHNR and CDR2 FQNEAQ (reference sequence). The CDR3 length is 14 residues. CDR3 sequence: CASSPRGSSYEQYV. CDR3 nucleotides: TGTGCCAGCAGCCCACGGGGAAGCTCCTACGAGCAGTACGTC.

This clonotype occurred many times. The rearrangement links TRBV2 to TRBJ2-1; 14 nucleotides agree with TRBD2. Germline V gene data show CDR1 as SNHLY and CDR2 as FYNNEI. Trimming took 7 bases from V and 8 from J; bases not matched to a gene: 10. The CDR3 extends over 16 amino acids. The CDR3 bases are TGTGCCAGCACCGGTTGGGGACTAGCGGGGGAGGATGAGCAGTTCTTC. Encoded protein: CASTGWGLAGEDEQFF.

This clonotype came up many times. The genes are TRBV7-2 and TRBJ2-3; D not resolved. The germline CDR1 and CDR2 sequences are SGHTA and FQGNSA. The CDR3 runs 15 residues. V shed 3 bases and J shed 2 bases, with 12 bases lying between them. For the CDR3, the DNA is TGTGCCAGCAGCTTTCGAGACTTTTCCACAGATACGCAGTATTTT. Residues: CASSFRDFSTDTQYF. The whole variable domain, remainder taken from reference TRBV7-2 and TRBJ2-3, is GAGVSQSPSNKVTEKGKDVELRCDPISGHTALYWYRQSLGQGLEFLIYFQGNSAPDKSGLPSDRFSAERTGGSVSTLTIQRTQQEDSAVYLCASSFRDFSTDTQYFGPGTRLTVL.

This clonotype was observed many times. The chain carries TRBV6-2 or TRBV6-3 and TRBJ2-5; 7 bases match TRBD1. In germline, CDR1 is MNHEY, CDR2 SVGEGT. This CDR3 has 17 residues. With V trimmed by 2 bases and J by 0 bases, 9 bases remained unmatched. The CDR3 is CASSYREGTAYQETQYF. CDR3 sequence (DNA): TGTGCCAGCAGTTACCGTGAAGGGACAGCGTACCAAGAGACCCAGTACTTC.